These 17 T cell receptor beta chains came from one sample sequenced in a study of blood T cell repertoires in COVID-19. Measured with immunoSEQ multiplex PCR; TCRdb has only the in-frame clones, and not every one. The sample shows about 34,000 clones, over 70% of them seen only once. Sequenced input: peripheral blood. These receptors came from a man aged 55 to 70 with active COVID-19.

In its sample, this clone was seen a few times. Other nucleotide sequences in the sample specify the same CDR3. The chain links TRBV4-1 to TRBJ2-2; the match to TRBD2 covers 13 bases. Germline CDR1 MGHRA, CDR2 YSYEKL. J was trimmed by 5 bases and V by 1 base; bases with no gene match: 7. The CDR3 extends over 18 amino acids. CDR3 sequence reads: CASSQGGLAGVGTGELFF. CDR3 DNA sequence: TGCGCCAGCAGCCAAGGTGGACTAGCGGGAGTCGGGACCGGGGAGCTGTTTTTT.

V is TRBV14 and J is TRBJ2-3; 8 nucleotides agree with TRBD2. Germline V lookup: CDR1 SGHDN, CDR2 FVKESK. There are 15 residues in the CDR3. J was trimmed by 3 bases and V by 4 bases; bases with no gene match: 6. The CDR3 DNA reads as TGTGCCAGCAGCCCCACGACGGGGGGGACAGATACGCAGTATTTT. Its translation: CASSPTTGGTDTQYF.

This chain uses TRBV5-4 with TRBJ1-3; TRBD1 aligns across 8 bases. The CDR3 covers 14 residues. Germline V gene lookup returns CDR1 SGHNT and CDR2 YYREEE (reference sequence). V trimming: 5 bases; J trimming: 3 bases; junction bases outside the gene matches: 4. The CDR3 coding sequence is TGTGCCAGCAGTAGACAGGGGAGTGGAAACACCATATATTTT. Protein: CASSRQGSGNTIYF.

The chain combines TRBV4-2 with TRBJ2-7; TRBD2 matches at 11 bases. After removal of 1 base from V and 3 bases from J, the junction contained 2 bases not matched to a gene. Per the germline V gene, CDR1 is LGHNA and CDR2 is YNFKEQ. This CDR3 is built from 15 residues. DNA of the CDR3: TGTGCCAGCAGCCAAGCACTAGCGGGAGTCTACGAGCAGTACTTC. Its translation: CASSQALAGVYEQYF.

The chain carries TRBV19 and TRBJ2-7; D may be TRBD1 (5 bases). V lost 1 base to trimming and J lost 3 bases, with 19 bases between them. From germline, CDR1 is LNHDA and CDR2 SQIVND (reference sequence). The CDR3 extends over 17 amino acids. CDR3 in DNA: TGTGCCAGTAGTATAGGTGTCCGATCGGCAACAGGCTACGAGCAGTACTTC. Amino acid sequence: CASSIGVRSATGYEQYF.

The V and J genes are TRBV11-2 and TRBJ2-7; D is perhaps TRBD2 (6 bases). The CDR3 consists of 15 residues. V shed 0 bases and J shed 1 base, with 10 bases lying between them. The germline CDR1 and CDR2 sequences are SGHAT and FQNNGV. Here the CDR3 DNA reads TGTGCCAGCAGCTTAGAGGAGGGGCTGTCCTACGAGCAGTACTTC. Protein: CASSLEEGLSYEQYF.

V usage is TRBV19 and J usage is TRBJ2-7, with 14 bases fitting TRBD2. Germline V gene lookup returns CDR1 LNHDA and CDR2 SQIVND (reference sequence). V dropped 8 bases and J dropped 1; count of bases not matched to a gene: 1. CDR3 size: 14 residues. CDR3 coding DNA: TGTGCCAGTCGGACTAGCGGGAGGTCCTACGAGCAGTACTTC. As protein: CASRTSGRSYEQYF. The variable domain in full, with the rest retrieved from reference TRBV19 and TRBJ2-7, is DGGITQSPKYLFRKEGQNVTLSCEQNLNHDAMYWYRQDPGQGLRLIYYSQIVNDFQKGDIAEGYSVSREKKESFPLTVTSAQKNPTAFYLCASRTSGRSYEQYFGPGTRLTVT.

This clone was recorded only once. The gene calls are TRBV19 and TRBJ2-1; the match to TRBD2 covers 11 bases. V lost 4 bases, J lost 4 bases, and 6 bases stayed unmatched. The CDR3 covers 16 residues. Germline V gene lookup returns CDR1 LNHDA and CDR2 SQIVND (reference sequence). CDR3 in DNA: TGTGCCAGTAGTAAATCCGGGACTAGCGGATACAATGAGCAGTTCTTC. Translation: CASSKSGTSGYNEQFF.

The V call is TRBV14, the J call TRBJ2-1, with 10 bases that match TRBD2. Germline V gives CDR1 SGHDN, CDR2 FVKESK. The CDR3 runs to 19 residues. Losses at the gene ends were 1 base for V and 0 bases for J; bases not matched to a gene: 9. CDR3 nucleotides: TGTGCCAGCAGCCAAGGGCCTCCTAGCGGGGGTTTCTCCTACAATGAGCAGTTCTTC. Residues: CASSQGPPSGGFSYNEQFF.

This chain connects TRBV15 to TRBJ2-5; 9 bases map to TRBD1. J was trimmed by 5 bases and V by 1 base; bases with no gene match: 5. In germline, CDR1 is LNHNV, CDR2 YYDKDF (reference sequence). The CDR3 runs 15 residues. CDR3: CATSRGLTGGETQYF. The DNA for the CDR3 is TGTGCCACCAGCAGAGGTTTAACAGGGGGCGAGACCCAGTACTTC.

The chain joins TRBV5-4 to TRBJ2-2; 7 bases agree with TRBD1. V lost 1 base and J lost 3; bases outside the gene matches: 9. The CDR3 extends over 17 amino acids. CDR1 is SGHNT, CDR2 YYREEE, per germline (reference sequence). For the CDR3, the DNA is TGTGCCAGCAGCTTGTTAAGGCAGGGGGTGGACACCGGGGAGCTGTTTTTT. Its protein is CASSLLRQGVDTGELFF.

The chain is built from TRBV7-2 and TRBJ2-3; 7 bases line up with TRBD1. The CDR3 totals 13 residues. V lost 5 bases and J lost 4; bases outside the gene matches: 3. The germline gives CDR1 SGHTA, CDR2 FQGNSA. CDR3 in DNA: TGTGCCAGCAGCCGACAGGGCTCAGATACGCAGTATTTT. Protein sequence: CASSRQGSDTQYF.

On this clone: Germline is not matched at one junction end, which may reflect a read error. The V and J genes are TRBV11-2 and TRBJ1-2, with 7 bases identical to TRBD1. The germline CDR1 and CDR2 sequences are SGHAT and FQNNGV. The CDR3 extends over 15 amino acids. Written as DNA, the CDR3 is TGTGCCAGCAGCTTAGGGGGACAGTGGAACTCTGGCTACACCTTC. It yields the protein CASSLGGQWNSGYTF.

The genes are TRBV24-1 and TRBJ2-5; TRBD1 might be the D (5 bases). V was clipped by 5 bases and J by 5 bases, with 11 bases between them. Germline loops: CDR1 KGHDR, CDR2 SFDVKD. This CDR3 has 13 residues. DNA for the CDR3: TGTGCCACCAGTGTTCCAGGGTGGGAGACCCAGTACTTC. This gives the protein CATSVPGWETQYF.

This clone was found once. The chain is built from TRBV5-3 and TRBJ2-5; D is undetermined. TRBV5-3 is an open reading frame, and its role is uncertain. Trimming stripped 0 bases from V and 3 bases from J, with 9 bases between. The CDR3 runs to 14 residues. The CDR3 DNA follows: TGTGCCAGAAGCTTGGCGGCAGGCAAAGAGACCCAGTACTTC. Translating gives CARSLAAGKETQYF.

CDR3 amino acids: CASSLWGAYTGELFF. The CDR3 DNA is TGCGCCAGCAGCTTGTGGGGCGCGTACACCGGGGAGCTGTTTTTT. This chain uses TRBV5-1 with TRBJ2-2; weak D call: TRBD1 (5 bases). The CDR3 totals 15 residues. V was cut by 1 base and J by 3 bases, with 10 bases left in between. The germline V gene encodes CDR1 SGHRS and CDR2 YFSETQ.

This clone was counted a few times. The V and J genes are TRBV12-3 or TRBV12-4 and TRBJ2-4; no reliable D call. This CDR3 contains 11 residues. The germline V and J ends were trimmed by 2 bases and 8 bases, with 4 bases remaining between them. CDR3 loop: CASSLRDIQYF. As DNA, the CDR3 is TGTGCCAGCAGTTTAAGAGACATTCAGTACTTC.